This T cell receptor beta chain was documented in a study of Ad26.COV2.S vaccination and SARS-CoV-2 variants. Study context: Of the COV1001 trial arms, the Ad26.COV2.S arm included the donor. Intramuscular Ad26.COV2.S doses were given once or twice, 56 days apart. Study results and limitations: Measurement of non-spike TCR breadth gave similar results in vaccine and placebo recipients. In vaccinated individuals, spike-specific CD8+ and CD4+ T cell responses reportedly displayed substantial breadth.

In regard to this clone: The antigen is not known.

Per the germline V gene, CDR1 is SGDLS and CDR2 is YYNGEE. The length of the CDR3 is 16 residues. V was clipped by 4 bases and J by 5 bases; unmatched bases: 10. Clones were sequenced by immunoSEQ multiplex PCR, and TCRdb holds only the in-frame ones, with some missing. The sample carries around 380,000 clones, about 85% recorded once. Treatment described: some 20 received Ad26.COV2.S at low or high dose, single or two shots; roughly 5 received placebo; per-sample allocation not given. After the first vaccine or placebo injection, samples were drawn on day 63. The source was peripheral blood, collected in a trial of Ad26.COV2.S vaccine versus placebo. The V and J genes are TRBV9 and TRBJ2-1, with 9 bases matching TRBD1. The sequence was collected from a person aged 18-60 years who received the Ad26.COV2.S COVID-19 vaccine or a placebo. CDR3: CASSPRWGDRDNEQFF. Here the CDR3 DNA reads TGTGCCAGCAGCCCCAGGTGGGGGGACAGGGACAATGAGCAGTTCTTC.